This TCR beta chain was recovered during a study of OX40 agonist ivuxolimab in advanced cancers. Overall study: Three patients, one with hepatocellular carcinoma and two with cutaneous melanoma, responded partially. Study-wide results and caveats: At doses 0.1 to 3.0 mg/kg, CD4+ and CD8+ clones expanded. The work left the antigen specificity of expanded peripheral T cells undetermined. There were, on average, more expanded clones in CD8+ T cells than in CD4+.

With regard to this clone: Its antigen is undetermined.

Some clones are missing from TCRdb's copy, which holds only in-frame ones; the method was immunoSEQ multiplex PCR. The sample lists about 120,000 clones, 85% to 90% seen once, with under 0.7% in the top ten. This CDR3 is 14 amino acids long. The junction had 5 bases not matched to a gene; V was cut back by 4 bases and J by 4 bases. The germline V gene has CDR1 SGHRS and CDR2 YFSETQ. The sequence derives from an adult with an advanced solid tumor such as melanoma, head and neck, liver or kidney cancer. The chain recombines TRBV5-1 with TRBJ2-7, with TRBD1 identical over 10 bases. The source was CD4+ or CD8+ T cells sorted from blood, collected in a trial of the OX40 agonist ivuxolimab. Here the CDR3 DNA reads TGCGCCAGCAGCCCGGGACAGGGGCCGTACGAGCAGTACTTC. It encodes CASSPGQGPYEQYF.